This T cell receptor (beta chain) appears in the sequencing data of a study of blood T cell repertoires in COVID-19 (dated by TCRdb to the early 2020s). Describing the broader study: Samples from collaborators originated in the United States, Italy and Spain and spanned both the acute and convalescent phases of COVID-19. The repertoires were released in a freely available public database intended as a resource for research on the immune response to SARS-CoV-2. Sample metadata almost always included a de-identified subject ID, COVID-19 status, age in years and sex. Samples came from the ongoing ImmuneRACE study (first 160 participants) plus 1,254 subjects from 6 global collaborators. The prospective study material was composed of cDNA or gDNA derived from T cells, B-cell-depleted T cells, or PBMCs. Where HLA class I and class II types were available, the types were taken from metadata supplied by the sample provider, not from assay-based typing. The dataset comprised deeply sampled blood TCRbeta repertoires from subjects exposed to, actively infected with, or recovered from COVID-19.

General conclusions and limits of the study: The quantity of clinical and demographic metadata differed by source and by participant and was supplied without curation.

The CDR3 measures 16 amino acids from cysteine to phenylalanine. The entry retains the CDR3 DNA only, 48 bases that are in frame from base 1. V is clipped by 2 bases and J by 1 base, and the sequence between their germline boundaries is 12 bases long. CDR1 and CDR2 are drawn from the germline V gene: SGHVS, FNYEAQ. Participants in the prospective study were aged 18 to 89 years, lived in more than 20 United States geographic areas, and enrolled through a virtual design. Cohort assignment in the prospective study relied on participant-reported clinical history from a screening survey and a study questionnaire. ImmuneRACE Cohort 3 recovered participants were defined by two consecutive negative NP/OP PCR tests, healthcare professional clearance, or symptom resolution. In the prospective study, whole blood, serum and a nasopharyngeal or oropharyngeal swab were collected from each participant by mobile phlebotomists. Prospective study participants could optionally give additional blood draws and questionnaires over an approximately two-month period. Before DNA extraction, prospective study blood samples were shipped either frozen or at room temperature.

Concerning this clone: Its antigen is still unknown. Base-call qualities are not available, and no considerably larger clone is one nucleotide away.

The immunoSEQ Assay, a bias-controlled multiplex PCR, was used to amplify TCRbeta CDR3 regions from genomic DNA. The study's own analysis went as follows. Nucleated cell counts per sample were estimated from amplification of reference gene primers within the assay. To quantify the absolute abundance of each unique TCRbeta CDR3 rearrangement, sequence reads were collapsed and filtered. For each sample, productive Simpson clonality was calculated as the square root of Simpson's diversity index over productive rearrangements. Drawn from immuneACCESS, this table holds only the in-frame rearrangements with V and J called that TCRdb kept. Clones are partly lost; checked studies trace under half to an unresolved V gene and leave the rest unexplained. V and J calls and clone size are copied from that table; D and trimming were computed from the DNA. This sample lists fewer than 300,000 clones; around 85% were detected once. The ten largest clonotypes hold roughly 2.5% of the sample.

The rearranged segments are TRBV7-6 and TRBJ1-5; no confident D gene assignment can be made. This clonotype was sampled from a woman in her forties or fifties who had recovered from COVID-19. Sequencing input: PBMCs or T cells enriched from blood (not recorded which). The bases read TGTGCCAGCAGCTTACAGGCTAGCGGGAGCAATCAGCCCCAGCATTTT. The resulting protein is CASSLQASGSNQPQHF. Extended through the reference TRBV7-6 and TRBJ1-5 proteins, this CDR3 yields the full variable domain: GAGVSQSPRYKVTKRGQDVALRCDPISGHVSLYWYRQALGQGPEFLTYFNYEAQQDKSGLPNDRFSAERPEGSISTLTIQRTEQRDSAMYRCASSLQASGSNQPQHFGDGTRLSIL.